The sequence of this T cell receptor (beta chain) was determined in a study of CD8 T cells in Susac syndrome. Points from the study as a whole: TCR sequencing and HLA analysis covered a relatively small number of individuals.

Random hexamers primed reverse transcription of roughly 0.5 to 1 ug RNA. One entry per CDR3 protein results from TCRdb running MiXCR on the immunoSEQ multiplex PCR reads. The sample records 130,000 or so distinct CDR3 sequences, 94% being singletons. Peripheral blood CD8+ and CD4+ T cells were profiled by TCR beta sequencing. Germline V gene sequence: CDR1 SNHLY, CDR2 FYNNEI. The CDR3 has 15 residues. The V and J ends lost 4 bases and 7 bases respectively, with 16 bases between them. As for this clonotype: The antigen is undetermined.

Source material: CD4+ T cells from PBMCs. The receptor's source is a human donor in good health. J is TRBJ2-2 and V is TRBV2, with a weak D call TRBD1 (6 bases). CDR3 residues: CASSGDTVSIGELFF. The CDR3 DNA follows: TGTGCCAGCAGTGGGGACACGGTTTCGATCGGGGAGCTGTTTTTT.